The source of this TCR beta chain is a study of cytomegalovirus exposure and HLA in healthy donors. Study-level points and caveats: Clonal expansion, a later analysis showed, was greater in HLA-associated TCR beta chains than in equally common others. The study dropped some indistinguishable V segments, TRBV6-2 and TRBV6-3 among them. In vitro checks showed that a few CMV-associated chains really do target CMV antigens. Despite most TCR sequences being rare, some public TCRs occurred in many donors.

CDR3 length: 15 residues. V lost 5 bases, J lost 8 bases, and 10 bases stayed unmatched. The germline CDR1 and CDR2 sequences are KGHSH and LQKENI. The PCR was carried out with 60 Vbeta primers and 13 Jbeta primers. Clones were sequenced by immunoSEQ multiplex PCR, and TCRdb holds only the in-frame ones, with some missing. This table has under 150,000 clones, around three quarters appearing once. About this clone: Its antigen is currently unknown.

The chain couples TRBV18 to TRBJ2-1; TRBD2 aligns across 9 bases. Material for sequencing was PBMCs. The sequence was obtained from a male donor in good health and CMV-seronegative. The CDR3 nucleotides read TGTGCCAGCTCAACGCGGACTAGCGTGGGAGATGAGCAGTTCTTC. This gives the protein CASSTRTSVGDEQFF.